This entry describes one T cell receptor beta chain. Germline-derived CDR1 and CDR2 are SGHRS and YFSETQ. The CDR3 length is 15 residues. V was pared by 0 bases and J by 8 bases, with 6 bases of the junction left unmatched. This entry comes from a study of blood T cell repertoires in COVID-19. Data came from immunoSEQ multiplex PCR; TCRdb stores just in-frame clones and leaves some out. The sample includes under 250,000 clones, roughly 89% of them seen just once. The chain carries TRBV5-1 and TRBJ2-1, with 9 bases aligning to TRBD1. This TCR was recovered from a man between 60 and 70 years old who had recovered from COVID-19. The specimen was peripheral blood. The DNA of the CDR3 is TGCGCCAGCAGCTTGGGGGACAGGGTTATGGATGAGCAGTTCTTC. Residues: CASSLGDRVMDEQFF.